This is a list of T cell receptor beta chains from one sample in a study of blood T cells in healthy people across ages. TCRdb ran MiXCR on the 5' RACE reads and lists one entry per CDR3 protein. The sample shows hundreds of thousands of distinct CDR3 sequences, over 20% of them seen only once. Sequenced: blood. All receptors come from a man between 65 and 79 years old in good health. The CDR3 runs from the conserved cysteine through the conserved F or W. Each record gives: D gene, CDR3 length, V gene, J gene, clone size, CDR3 protein, CDR3 DNA. D genes are given only for firm matches. The size field is filled for only some rows; it gives once, few, many or a size class.

>TRBD1|14|TRBV6-5|TRBJ2-7|NA
CASSSYRGFYEQYF
TGTGCCAGCAGCTCTTACAGGGGATTCTACGAGCAGTACTTC
>TRBD1|14|TRBV12-3/TRBV12-4|TRBJ1-6|NA
CASRGQGGNSPLHF
TGTGCCAGCAGAGGACAGGGCGGCAATTCACCCCTCCACTTT
>TRBD1|15|TRBV20-1|TRBJ1-2|few
CSARDRTGADYGYTF
TGCAGTGCCAGAGACAGGACAGGGGCTGACTATGGCTACACCTTC
>NA|15|TRBV18|TRBJ1-3|few
CASSPPRISGNTIYF
TGTGCCAGCTCACCACCTCGAATCTCTGGAAACACCATATATTTT
>NA|14|TRBV28|TRBJ1-1|few
CASSLWGGATEAFF
TGTGCCAGCAGTTTATGGGGGGGGGCAACTGAAGCTTTCTTT
>NA|14|TRBV5-8|TRBJ2-7|few
CASSLGRVSDEQYF
TGTGCCAGCAGCTTGGGCAGGGTGAGCGACGAGCAGTACTTC
>NA|15|TRBV29-1|TRBJ2-4|NA
CSVEAEGFVKTIQYF
TGCAGCGTTGAAGCGGAGGGGTTTGTCAAAACCATTCAGTACTTC
>TRBD2|16|TRBV5-1|TRBJ2-7|NA
CASSQETGGLAYEQYF
TGCGCCAGCAGCCAAGAGACTGGGGGACTAGCCTACGAGCAGTACTTC
>TRBD2|13|TRBV6-5|TRBJ2-1|NA
CASRAGVPNEQFF
TGTGCCAGCAGGGCGGGAGTTCCCAATGAGCAGTTCTTC
>NA|14|TRBV5-1|TRBJ2-1|NA
CASTLSGAEDEQFF
TGCGCCAGTACCCTCTCGGGGGCTGAAGATGAGCAGTTCTTC
>NA|13|TRBV12-3/TRBV12-4|TRBJ2-7|many
CASSVWGADEQYF
TGTGCCAGCAGTGTTTGGGGGGCTGACGAGCAGTACTTC
>NA|12|TRBV20-1|TRBJ1-2|few
CSAREGVAGYTF
TGCAGTGCTAGAGAGGGAGTTGCGGGCTACACCTTC
>NA|14|TRBV20-1|TRBJ2-5|few
CSPGQRRIEETQCF
TGCAGTCCTGGGCAGAGACGTATTGAAGAGACCCAGTGCTTC
>NA|15|TRBV28|TRBJ1-3|NA
CASSLFTPSGNTIYF
TGTGCCAGCAGTTTATTTACCCCCTCTGGAAACACCATATATTTT
>TRBD2|16|TRBV24-1|TRBJ2-1|few
CATSDITSVDYNEQFF
TGTGCCACCAGTGATATTACTAGCGTCGACTACAATGAGCAGTTCTTC
>TRBD1|14|TRBV5-1|TRBJ2-4|few
CASSLGQGDDIQYF
TGCGCCAGCAGCTTGGGACAGGGGGATGACATTCAGTACTTC
>TRBD1|14|TRBV5-1|TRBJ2-7|many
CASSSTGQGYEQYF
TGCGCCAGCAGCTCGACGGGACAGGGCTACGAGCAGTACTTC
>NA|11|TRBV29-1|TRBJ1-1|NA
CSVVSGTEAFF
TGCAGCGTTGTGTCGGGCACTGAAGCTTTCTTT
>TRBD1|15|TRBV7-7|TRBJ2-5|few
CASSLRTGSQETQYF
TGTGCTAGCAGCTTGAGGACAGGGTCCCAAGAGACCCAGTACTTC
>NA|15|TRBV7-9|TRBJ1-6|NA
CASSFGAEARSPLHF
TGTGCCAGCAGCTTCGGGGCAGAAGCGAGGTCACCCCTCCACTTT
>NA|13|TRBV12-5|TRBJ2-7|few
CASGLVRGYEQYF
TGTGCTAGTGGTTTGGTACGGGGCTACGAGCAGTACTTC
>NA|16|TRBV4-2|TRBJ2-1|NA
CASSQEGSVTPNEQFF
TGTGCCAGCAGCCAAGAGGGAAGCGTCACACCAAATGAGCAGTTCTTC
>NA|14|TRBV5-1|TRBJ1-1|NA
CASSLISVNTEAFF
TGCGCCAGCAGCTTGATCAGTGTGAACACTGAAGCTTTCTTC
>NA|14|TRBV27|TRBJ2-7|few
CASSLRTDRREQYF
TGTGCCAGCAGTTTAAGGACAGACAGGCGCGAGCAGTACTTC
>TRBD1|15|TRBV12-3/TRBV12-4|TRBJ1-5|NA
CASRQGQGPSQPQHF
TGTGCCAGCAGACAGGGACAGGGGCCTAGTCAGCCCCAGCATTTT
>TRBD2|17|TRBV7-9|TRBJ2-1|NA
CASSSGLAGGNYNEQFF
TGTGCCAGCAGCTCAGGACTAGCGGGAGGGAATTACAATGAGCAGTTCTTC
>NA|14|TRBV5-6|TRBJ2-5|NA
CASSLGGAWETQYF
TGTGCCAGCAGCTTAGGCGGGGCCTGGGAGACCCAGTACTTC
>NA|14|TRBV18|TRBJ2-5|few
CASSPPNRLETQYF
TGTGCCAGCTCACCACCGAACAGGCTGGAGACCCAGTACTTC
>NA|19|TRBV6-5|TRBJ1-1|NA
CASSYSGDGTARVNTEAFF
TGTGCCAGCAGTTACTCGGGGGATGGGACGGCGCGGGTGAACACTGAAGCTTTCTTT
>NA|14|TRBV5-1|TRBJ2-1|few
CASSLGGTGNQQFF
TGCGCCAGCAGCTTGGGGGGAACAGGGAATCAGCAGTTCTTC
>NA|12|TRBV7-9|TRBJ1-2|few
CASSSRNYGYTF
TGTGCCAGCAGCTCACGTAACTATGGCTACACCTTC
>NA|16|TRBV7-2|TRBJ2-3|few
CASSLVGGLGTDTQYF
TGTGCCAGCAGCTTAGTCGGCGGCCTCGGCACAGATACGCAGTATTTT
>TRBD2|16|TRBV20-1|TRBJ2-3|few
CSASAPGLAHTDTQYF
TGCAGTGCTAGCGCACCGGGACTAGCTCACACAGATACGCAGTATTTT
>NA|13|TRBV3-1|TRBJ2-7|NA
CASSQEKSYEQYF
TGTGCCAGCAGCCAAGAAAAGAGCTACGAGCAGTACTTC
>TRBD1|18|TRBV15|TRBJ1-5|NA
CATSRGTGASGGNQPQHF
TGTGCCACCAGCAGAGGGACAGGGGCCAGCGGTGGCAATCAGCCCCAGCATTTT
>NA|14|TRBV10-3|TRBJ1-1|NA
CAISSGLMNTEAFF
TGTGCCATCAGTTCCGGGCTTATGAACACTGAAGCTTTCTTT
>NA|18|TRBV7-6|TRBJ2-5|NA
CASSGGPSSGLPEETQYF
TGTGCCAGCAGCGGAGGCCCCTCCTCAGGGTTACCGGAAGAGACCCAGTACTTC
>NA|13|TRBV29-1|TRBJ2-3|few
CSVDGTPTDTQYF
TGCAGCGTTGATGGGACGCCCACAGATACGCAGTATTTT
>NA|16|TRBV4-1|TRBJ2-2|few
CASSQQTAGDTGELFF
TGCGCCAGCAGCCAACAGACGGCCGGGGACACCGGGGAGCTGTTTTTT